The sequence of this TCR beta chain was determined in a study of breast tumors, draining lymph nodes, adjacent tissues. Study-wide results and caveats: Luminal-like breast cancer showed significantly greater tumor-nontumor repertoire similarity than basal-like breast cancer did. Tumor repertoires ranked between lymph nodes and nontumor tissue in diversity, with V and J gene preferences. The lymph node origin of tumor T cells was framed as consistent with a hypothesis, not demonstrated. Data fit most tumor T cells coming from lymph node, expanding in tumor.

The lymph nodes were axillary draining lymph nodes from breast cancer patients. Germline-derived CDR1 and CDR2 are KGHSH and LQKENI. The V gene lost 1 base and the J gene lost 6 bases, with 9 bases spanning the gap. This CDR3 spans 14 amino acids. This clonotype appeared many times. Antigen: not known. Each CDR3 protein gets one entry after TCRdb re-called the multiplex PCR reads with MiXCR. This sample carries about 140,000 distinct CDR3 sequences, 30% to 35% of them seen once, and the ten largest clones take roughly 2.2%. The sequenced sample consisted of axillary lymph node tissue. The chain has TRBV18 and TRBJ1-4, with D uncertain. This clonotype was obtained from a female donor with breast cancer. Some clones in this sample may be carry-over from other donors' samples. In DNA form, the CDR3 reads TGTGCCAGCTCACCACAGTACGGAGATGAAAAACTGTTTTTT. The encoded protein is CASSPQYGDEKLFF.